This T cell receptor beta chain appears in the sequencing data of a study of T cells expressing NK-cell markers. Turning to the study itself: The sequencing cohort of eight donors included seven HCMV-seropositive individuals and one seronegative individual. Regarding the study as a whole: Among CD8+ T cells from over 5 donors, dominant NKG2C+ clonotypes accounted for roughly 1.0-7.0%.

The cDNA for TCR beta came from 5'RACE template switching with UMIs. TCRdb reprocessed the 5' RACE reads, keeping one entry per CDR3 protein, no DNA. In all, the sample yields a few hundred thousand distinct CDR3 sequences. The CDR3 has 17 residues. Details on this clonotype: Antigen unknown.

The clonotype was recovered from a man aged 18-30 years in good health. Sequencing was performed on blood T cells: a sorted CD56 or NKG2C T cell subset, CD4+ or CD8+ T cells, or bulk PBMC T cells (not recorded which). The rearrangement uses TRBV12-3 or TRBV12-4 and TRBJ1-5; TCRdb calls TRBD1, which cannot be checked without DNA. CDR3 in amino acids: CASSFQTVGSSNQPQHF.